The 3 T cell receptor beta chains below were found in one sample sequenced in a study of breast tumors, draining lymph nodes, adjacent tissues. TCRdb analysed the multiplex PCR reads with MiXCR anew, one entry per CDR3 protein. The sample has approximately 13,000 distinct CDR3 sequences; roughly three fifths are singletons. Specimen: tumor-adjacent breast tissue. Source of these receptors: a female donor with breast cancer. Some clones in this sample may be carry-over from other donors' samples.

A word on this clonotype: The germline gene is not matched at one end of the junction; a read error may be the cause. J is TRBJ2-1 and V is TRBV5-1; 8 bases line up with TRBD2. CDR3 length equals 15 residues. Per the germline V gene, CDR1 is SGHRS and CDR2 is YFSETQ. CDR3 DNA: TGTGCCAGCAGCCTAGACCGGGAGGGATGGAATGAGCAGTTCTTC. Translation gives CASSLDREGWNEQFF.

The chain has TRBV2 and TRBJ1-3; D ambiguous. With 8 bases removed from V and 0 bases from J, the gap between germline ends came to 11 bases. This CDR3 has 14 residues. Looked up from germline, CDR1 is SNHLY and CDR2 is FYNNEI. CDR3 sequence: CASEPPFSGNTIYF. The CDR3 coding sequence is TGTGCCAGCGAACCTCCCTTCTCTGGAAACACCATATATTTT.

The CDR3 DNA reads TGTGCCAGTAGTATTGCAGACTCCTACGAGCAGTACTTC. Translating it yields CASSIADSYEQYF. V and J are TRBV9 and TRBJ2-7; D remains ambiguous. This CDR3 is 13 amino acids long. Germline assignment: CDR1 SGDLS and CDR2 YYNGEE. The V and J ends lost 8 bases and 0 bases respectively, with 12 bases between them.